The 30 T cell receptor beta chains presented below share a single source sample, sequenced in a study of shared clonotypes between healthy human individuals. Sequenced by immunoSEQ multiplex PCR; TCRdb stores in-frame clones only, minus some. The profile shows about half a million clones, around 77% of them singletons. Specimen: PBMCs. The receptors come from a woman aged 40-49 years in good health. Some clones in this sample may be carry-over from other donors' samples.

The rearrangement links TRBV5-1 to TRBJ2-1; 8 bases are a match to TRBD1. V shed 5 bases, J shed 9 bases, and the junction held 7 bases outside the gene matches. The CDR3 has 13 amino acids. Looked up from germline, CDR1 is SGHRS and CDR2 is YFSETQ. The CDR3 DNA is TGCGCCAGCAGTTTCGGACAGGGCGGTGAGCAGTTCTTC. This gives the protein CASSFGQGGEQFF.

DNA of the CDR3: TGTGCCAGCACCCCCGCGGTGTCGAATGAAAAACTGTTTTTT. It encodes CASTPAVSNEKLFF. The chain combines TRBV11-2 with TRBJ1-4; D is undetermined. CDR3 length: 14 residues. The germline V and J ends were trimmed by 7 bases and 5 bases, with 14 bases remaining between them. Germline assignment: CDR1 SGHAT and CDR2 FQNNGV.

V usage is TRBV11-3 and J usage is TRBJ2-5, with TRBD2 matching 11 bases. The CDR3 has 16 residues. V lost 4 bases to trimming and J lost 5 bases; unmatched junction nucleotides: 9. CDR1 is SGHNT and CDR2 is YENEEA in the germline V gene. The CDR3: CASSSGTSGQSETQYF. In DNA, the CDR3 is TGTGCCAGCAGCTCCGGGACTAGCGGCCAGTCGGAGACCCAGTACTTC.

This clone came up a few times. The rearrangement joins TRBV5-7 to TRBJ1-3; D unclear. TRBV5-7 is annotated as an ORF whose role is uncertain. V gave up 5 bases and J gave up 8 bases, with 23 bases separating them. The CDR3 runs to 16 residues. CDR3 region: CASSFRPGPFGDTIYF. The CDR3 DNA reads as TGTGCCAGCAGTTTCCGACCGGGCCCGTTTGGGGACACCATATATTTT.

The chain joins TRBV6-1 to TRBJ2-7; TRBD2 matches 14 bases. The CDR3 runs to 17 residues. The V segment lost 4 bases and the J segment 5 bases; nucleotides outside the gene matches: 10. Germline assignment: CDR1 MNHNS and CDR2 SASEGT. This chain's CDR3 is CASSGRPGLAGVNEQYF. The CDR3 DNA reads TGTGCCAGCAGTGGACGACCGGGACTAGCGGGAGTCAACGAGCAGTACTTC.

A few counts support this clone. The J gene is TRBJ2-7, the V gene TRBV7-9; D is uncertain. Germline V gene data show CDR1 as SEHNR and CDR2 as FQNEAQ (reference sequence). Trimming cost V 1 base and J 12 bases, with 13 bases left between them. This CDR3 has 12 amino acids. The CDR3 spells CASSLEFGLWYF. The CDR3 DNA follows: TGTGCCAGCAGCTTAGAGTTCGGGTTATGGTACTTC.

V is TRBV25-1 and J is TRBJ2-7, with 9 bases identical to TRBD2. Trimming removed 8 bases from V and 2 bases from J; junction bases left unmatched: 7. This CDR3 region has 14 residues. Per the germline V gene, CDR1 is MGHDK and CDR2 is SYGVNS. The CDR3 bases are TGTGCCAGCGGCATAGCGGGAGAAGCCTACGAGCAGTACTTC. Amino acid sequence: CASGIAGEAYEQYF.

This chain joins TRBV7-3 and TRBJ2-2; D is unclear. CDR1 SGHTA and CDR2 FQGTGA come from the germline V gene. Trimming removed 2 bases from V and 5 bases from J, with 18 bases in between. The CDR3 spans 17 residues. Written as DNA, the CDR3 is TGTGCCAGCAGCTTAGGCCTACCCCCTCAGAAAACCGGGGAGCTGTTTTTT. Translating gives CASSLGLPPQKTGELFF.

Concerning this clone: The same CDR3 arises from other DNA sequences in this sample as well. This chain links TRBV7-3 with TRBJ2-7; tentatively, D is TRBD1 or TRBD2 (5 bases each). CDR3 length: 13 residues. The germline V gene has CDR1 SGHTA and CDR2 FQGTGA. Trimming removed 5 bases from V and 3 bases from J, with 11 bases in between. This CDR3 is CASSPGPHYEQYF. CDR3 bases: TGTGCCAGCAGCCCGGGACCCCACTACGAGCAGTACTTC. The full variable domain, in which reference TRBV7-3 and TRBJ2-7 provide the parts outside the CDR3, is GAGVSQTPSNKVTEKGKYVELRCDPISGHTALYWYRQSLGQGPEFLIYFQGTGAADDSGLPNDRFFAVRPEGSVSTLKIQRTERGDSAVYLCASSPGPHYEQYFGPGTRLTVT.

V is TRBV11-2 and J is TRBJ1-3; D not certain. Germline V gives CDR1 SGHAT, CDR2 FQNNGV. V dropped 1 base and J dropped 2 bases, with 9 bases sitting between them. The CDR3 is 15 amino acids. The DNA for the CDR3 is TGTGCCAGCAGCTTAGCCTTTGAACCTGGAAACACCATATATTTT. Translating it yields CASSLAFEPGNTIYF.

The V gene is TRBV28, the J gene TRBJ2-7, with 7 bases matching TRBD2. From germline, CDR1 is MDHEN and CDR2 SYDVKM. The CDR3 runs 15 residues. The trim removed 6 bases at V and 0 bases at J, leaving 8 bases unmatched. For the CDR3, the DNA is TGTGCCAGCAGAGCGGGATCAGGGACCTCCTACGAGCAGTACTTC. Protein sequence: CASRAGSGTSYEQYF.

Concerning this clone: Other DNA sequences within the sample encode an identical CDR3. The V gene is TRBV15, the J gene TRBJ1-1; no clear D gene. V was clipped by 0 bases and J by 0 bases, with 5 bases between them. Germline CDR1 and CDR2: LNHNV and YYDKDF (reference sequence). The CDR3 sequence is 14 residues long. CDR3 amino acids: CATSRDRVNTEAFF. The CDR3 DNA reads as TGTGCCACCAGCAGAGATCGGGTGAACACTGAAGCTTTCTTT.

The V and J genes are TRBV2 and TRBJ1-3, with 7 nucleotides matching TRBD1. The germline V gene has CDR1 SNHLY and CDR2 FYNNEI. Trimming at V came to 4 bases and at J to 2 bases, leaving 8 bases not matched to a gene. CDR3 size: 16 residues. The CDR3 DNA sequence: TGTGCCAGCAGTGCGGAAAGGGGGCTGGCTGGAAACACCATATATTTT. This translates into CASSAERGLAGNTIYF.

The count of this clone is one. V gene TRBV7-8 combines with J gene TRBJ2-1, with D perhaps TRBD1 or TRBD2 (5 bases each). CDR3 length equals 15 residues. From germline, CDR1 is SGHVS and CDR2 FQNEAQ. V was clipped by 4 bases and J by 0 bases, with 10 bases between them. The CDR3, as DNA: TGTGCCAGCAGCTCCCAGGGAGTCTCCTACAATGAGCAGTTCTTC. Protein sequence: CASSSQGVSYNEQFF.

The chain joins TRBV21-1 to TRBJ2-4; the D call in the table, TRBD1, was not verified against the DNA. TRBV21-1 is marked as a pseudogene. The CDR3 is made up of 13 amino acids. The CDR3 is CASSKVPAGGMYF. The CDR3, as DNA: TGTGCCAGCAGCAAAGTCCCGGCAGGGGGCATGTACTTC.

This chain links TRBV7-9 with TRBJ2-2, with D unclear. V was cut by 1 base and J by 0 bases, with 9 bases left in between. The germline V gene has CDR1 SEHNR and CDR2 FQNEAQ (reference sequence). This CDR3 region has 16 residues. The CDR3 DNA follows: TGTGCCAGCAGCTTAGTTGGGCAGGCGAACACCGGGGAGCTGTTTTTT. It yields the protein CASSLVGQANTGELFF.

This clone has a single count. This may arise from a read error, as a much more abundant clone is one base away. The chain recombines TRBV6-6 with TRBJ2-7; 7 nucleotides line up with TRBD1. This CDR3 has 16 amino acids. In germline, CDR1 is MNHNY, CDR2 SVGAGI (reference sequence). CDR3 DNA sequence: TGTGCCAGCAGTTCCCCCGACAGGGACCTTTCCTACGAGCAGTGCTTC. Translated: CASSSPDRDLSYEQCF.

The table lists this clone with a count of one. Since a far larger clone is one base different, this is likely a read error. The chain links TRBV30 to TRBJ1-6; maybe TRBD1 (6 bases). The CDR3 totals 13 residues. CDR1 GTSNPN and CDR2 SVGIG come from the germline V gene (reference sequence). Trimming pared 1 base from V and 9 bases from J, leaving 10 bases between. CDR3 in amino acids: CAWSEGRGSPLHF. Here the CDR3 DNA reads TGTGCCTGGAGTGAGGGCAGGGGTTCACCCCTCCACTTT.

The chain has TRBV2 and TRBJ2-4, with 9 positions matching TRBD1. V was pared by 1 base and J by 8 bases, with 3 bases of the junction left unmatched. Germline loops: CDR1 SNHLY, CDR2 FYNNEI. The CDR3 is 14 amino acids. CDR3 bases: TGTGCCAGCAGTGAAGACAGGGGGCTGGACATTCAGTACTTC. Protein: CASSEDRGLDIQYF.

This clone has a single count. CDR3 coding DNA: TGTGCCAGCTCACCACGCGTCCACGAGCAGTACTTC. Amino acids: CASSPRVHEQYF. The rearrangement joins TRBV18 to TRBJ2-7, with D unclear. The germline gives CDR1 KGHSH, CDR2 LQKENI. V lost 1 base, J lost 5 bases, and 6 bases lay in between. The CDR3 has 12 residues. Combining the CDR3 with reference TRBV18 and TRBJ2-7 gives the whole variable domain NAGVMQNPRHLVRRRGQEARLRCSPMKGHSHVYWYRQLPEEGLKFMVYLQKENIIDESGMPKERFSAEFPKEGPSILRIQQVVRGDSAAYFCASSPRVHEQYFGPGTRLTVT.

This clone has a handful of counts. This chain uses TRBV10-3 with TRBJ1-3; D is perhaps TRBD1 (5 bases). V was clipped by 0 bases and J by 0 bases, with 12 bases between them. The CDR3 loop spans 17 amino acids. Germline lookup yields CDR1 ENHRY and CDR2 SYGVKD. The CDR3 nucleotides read TGTGCCATCAGTGAGTCGTCAGGGTACGGCTCTGGAAACACCATATATTTT. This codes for CAISESSGYGSGNTIYF.

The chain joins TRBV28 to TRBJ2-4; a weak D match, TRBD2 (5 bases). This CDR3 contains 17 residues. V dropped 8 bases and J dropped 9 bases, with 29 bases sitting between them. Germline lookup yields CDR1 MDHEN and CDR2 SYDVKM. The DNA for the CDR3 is TGTGCCAGCTCCCCTGGGATCGGGTCCACCCTCCGGGGCATTCAGTACTTC. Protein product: CASSPGIGSTLRGIQYF. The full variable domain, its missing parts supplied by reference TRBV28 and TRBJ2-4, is DVKVTQSSRYLVKRTGEKVFLECVQDMDHENMFWYRQDPGLGLRLIYFSYDVKMKEKGDIPEGYSVSREKKERFSLILESASTNQTSMYLCASSPGIGSTLRGIQYFGAGTRLSVL.

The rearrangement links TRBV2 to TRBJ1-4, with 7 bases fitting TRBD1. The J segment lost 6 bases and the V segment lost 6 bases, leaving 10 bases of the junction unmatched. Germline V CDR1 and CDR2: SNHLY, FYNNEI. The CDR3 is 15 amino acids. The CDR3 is CASSYPGQPDEKLFF. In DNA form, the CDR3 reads TGTGCCAGCAGCTACCCGGGACAGCCTGATGAAAAACTGTTTTTT. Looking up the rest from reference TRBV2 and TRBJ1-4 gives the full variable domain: EPEVTQTPSHQVTQMGQEVILRCVPISNHLYFYWYRQILGQKVEFLVSFYNNEISEKSEIFDDQFSVERPDGSNFTLKIRSTKLEDSAMYFCASSYPGQPDEKLFFGSGTQLSVL.

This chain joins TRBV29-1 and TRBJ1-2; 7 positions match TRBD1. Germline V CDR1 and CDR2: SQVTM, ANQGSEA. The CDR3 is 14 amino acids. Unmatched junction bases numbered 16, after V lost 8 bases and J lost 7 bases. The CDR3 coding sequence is TGCAGCACTGGGACAGCGCACTCATGGGGTGGCTACACCTTC. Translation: CSTGTAHSWGGYTF.

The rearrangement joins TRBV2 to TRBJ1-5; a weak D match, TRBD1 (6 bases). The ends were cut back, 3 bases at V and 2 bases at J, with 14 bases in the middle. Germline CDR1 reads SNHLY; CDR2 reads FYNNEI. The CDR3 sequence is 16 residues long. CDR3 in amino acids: CASSEGRGVGNQPQHF. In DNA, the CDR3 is TGTGCCAGCAGTGAGGGGAGGGGGGTCGGCAATCAGCCCCAGCATTTT.

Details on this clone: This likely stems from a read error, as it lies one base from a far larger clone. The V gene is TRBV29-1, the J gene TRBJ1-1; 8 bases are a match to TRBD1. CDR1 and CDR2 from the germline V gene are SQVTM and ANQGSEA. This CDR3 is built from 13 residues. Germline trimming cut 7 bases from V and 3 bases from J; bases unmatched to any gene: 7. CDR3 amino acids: CSAGQGMDTEAFF. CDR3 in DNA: TGCAGCGCAGGACAGGGAATGGACACTGAAGCTTTCTTT.

The CDR3 bases are TGTGCCACCAGCAGCCTAGCGGGAGGTTTTCCCTACGAGCAGTACTTC. Translated: CATSSLAGGFPYEQYF. The chain has TRBV15 and TRBJ2-7, with 11 positions matching TRBD2. CDR1 and CDR2 (germline): LNHNV, YYDKDF (reference sequence). V lost 3 bases to trimming and J lost 2 bases; unmatched junction nucleotides: 6. This CDR3 comprises 16 residues.

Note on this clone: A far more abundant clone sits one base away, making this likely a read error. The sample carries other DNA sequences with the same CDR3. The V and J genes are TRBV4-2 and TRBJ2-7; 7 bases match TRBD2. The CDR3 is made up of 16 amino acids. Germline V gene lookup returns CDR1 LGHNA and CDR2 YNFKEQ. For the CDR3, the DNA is TGTGCCAGCAGCCAAGAGCTAGCGGTTAACTCCTACGAGCAGTATTTC. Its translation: CASSQELAVNSYEQYF.

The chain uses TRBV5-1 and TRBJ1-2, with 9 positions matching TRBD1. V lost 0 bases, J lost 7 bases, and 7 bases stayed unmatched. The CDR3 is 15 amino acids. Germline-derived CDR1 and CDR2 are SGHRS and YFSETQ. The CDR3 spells CASSLEGTGRLGYTF. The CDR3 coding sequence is TGCGCCAGCAGCTTGGAGGGGACAGGGCGGCTTGGCTACACCTTC.

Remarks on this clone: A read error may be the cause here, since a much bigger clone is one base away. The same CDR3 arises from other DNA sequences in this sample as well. This chain's CDR3 is CASSLEVGALDTGELFF. The CDR3 DNA sequence: TGTGCCAGCAGCTTAGAAGTGGGGGCATTAGACACCGGGGAGCTGTTTTTT. The J gene is TRBJ2-2, the V gene TRBV11-2; tentative D call: TRBD1 (6 bases). Trimming shortened V by 0 bases and J by 3 bases, and 14 bases separated the two germline ends. The CDR3 consists of 17 residues. Germline V lookup: CDR1 SGHAT, CDR2 FQNNGV.